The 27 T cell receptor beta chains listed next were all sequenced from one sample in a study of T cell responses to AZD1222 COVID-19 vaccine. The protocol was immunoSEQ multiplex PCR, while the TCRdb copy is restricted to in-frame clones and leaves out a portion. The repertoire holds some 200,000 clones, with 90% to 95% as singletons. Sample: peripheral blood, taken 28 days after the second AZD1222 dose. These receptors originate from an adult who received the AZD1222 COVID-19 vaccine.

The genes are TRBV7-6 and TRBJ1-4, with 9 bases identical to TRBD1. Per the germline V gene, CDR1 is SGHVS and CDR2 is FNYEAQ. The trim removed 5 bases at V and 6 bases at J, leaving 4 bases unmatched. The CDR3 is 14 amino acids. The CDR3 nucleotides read TGTGCCAGCAGCCAGGGACAGGGCTATGAAAAACTGTTTTTT. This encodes CASSQGQGYEKLFF.

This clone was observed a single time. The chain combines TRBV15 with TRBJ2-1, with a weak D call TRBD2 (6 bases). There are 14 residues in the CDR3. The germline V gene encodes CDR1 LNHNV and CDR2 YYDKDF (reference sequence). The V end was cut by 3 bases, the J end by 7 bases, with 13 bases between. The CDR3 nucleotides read TGTGCCACCAGCAGCCCCTTGGCGGGGAATGAGCAGTTCTTC. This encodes CATSSPLAGNEQFF.

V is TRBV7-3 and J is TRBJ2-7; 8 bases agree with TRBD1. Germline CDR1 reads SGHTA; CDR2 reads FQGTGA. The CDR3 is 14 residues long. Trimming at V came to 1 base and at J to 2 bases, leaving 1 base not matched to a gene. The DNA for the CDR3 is TGTGCCAGCAGCTTAAGCAGGGGGCCCTACGAGCAGTACTTC. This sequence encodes CASSLSRGPYEQYF.

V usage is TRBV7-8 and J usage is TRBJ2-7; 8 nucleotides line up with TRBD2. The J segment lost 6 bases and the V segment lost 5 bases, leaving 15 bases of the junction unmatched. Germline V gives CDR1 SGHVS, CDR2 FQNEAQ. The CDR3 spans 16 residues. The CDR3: CASSPPYREGPLEQYF. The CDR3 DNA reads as TGTGCCAGCAGCCCGCCCTACCGGGAGGGCCCCCTCGAGCAGTACTTC.

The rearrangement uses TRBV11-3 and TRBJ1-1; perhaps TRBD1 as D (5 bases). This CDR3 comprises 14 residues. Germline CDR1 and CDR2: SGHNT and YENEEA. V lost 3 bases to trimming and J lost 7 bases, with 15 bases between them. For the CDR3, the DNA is TGTGCCAGCAGCTTTTCTTTAGATGGGGGTGAAGCTTTCTTT. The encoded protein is CASSFSLDGGEAFF.

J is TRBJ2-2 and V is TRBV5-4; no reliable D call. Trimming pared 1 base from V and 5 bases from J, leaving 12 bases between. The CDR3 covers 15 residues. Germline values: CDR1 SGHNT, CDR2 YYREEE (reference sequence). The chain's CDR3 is CASSLLGKVTGELFF. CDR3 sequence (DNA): TGTGCCAGCAGCTTGTTGGGCAAAGTGACCGGGGAGCTGTTTTTT.

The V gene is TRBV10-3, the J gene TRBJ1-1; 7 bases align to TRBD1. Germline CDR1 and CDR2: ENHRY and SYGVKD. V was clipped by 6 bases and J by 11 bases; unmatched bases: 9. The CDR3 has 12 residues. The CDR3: CAISERGLGAFF. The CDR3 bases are TGTGCCATCAGCGAGAGGGGGCTGGGGGCTTTCTTT.

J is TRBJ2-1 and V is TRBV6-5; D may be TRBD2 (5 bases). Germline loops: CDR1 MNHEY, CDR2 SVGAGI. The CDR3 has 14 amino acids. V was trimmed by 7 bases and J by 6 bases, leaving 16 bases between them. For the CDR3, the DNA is TGTGCCAGCAATAAACGGGTTAGCGTCAATGAGCAGTTCTTC. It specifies CASNKRVSVNEQFF.

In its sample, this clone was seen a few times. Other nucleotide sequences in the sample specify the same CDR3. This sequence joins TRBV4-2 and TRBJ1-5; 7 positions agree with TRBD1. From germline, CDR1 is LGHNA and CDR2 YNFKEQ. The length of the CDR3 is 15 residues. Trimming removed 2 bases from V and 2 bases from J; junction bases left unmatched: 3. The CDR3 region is CASSQFTGGNQPQHF. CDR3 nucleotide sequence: TGTGCCAGCAGCCAATTTACAGGGGGCAATCAGCCCCAGCATTTT.

The chain's CDR3 is CASSLGRDTEAFF. CDR3 DNA sequence: TGCGCCAGCAGCTTGGGCAGGGACACTGAAGCTTTCTTT. The chain has TRBV5-1 and TRBJ1-1; D possibly corresponds to TRBD1 (5 bases). The length of the CDR3 is 13 residues. V was pared by 0 bases and J by 3 bases, with 6 bases between. Germline V gene lookup returns CDR1 SGHRS and CDR2 YFSETQ.

This CDR3 reads CASSLNAGTNTEAFF. Written as DNA, the CDR3 is TGCGCCAGCAGCTTGAACGCGGGTACGAACACTGAAGCTTTCTTT. The chain has TRBV5-1 and TRBJ1-1; D gene uncertain. Germline-derived CDR1 and CDR2 are SGHRS and YFSETQ. This CDR3 contains 15 residues. The V and J ends lost 1 base and 1 base respectively, with 11 bases between them. Supplemented by reference TRBV5-1 and TRBJ1-1, the full variable domain reads KAGVTQTPRYLIKTRGQQVTLSCSPISGHRSVSWYQQTPGQGLQFLFEYFSETQRNKGNFPGRFSGRQFSNSRSEMNVSTLELGDSALYLCASSLNAGTNTEAFFGQGTRLTVV.

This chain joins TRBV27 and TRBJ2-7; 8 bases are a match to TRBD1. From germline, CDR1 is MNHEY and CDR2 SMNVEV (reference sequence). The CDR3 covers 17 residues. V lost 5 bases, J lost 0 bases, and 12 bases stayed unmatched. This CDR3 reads CASSIPRTGSISYEQYF. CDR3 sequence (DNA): TGTGCCAGCAGTATACCTAGGACAGGGTCGATCTCCTACGAGCAGTACTTC.

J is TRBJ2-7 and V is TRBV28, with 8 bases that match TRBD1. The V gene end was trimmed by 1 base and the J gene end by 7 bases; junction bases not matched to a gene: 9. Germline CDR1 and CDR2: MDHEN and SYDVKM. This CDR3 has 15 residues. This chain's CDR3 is CASSLSPGTGSEQYF. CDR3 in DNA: TGTGCCAGCAGTTTATCCCCCGGGACAGGATCAGAGCAGTACTTC. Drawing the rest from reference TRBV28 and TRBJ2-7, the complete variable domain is DVKVTQSSRYLVKRTGEKVFLECVQDMDHENMFWYRQDPGLGLRLIYFSYDVKMKEKGDIPEGYSVSREKKERFSLILESASTNQTSMYLCASSLSPGTGSEQYFGPGTRLTVT.

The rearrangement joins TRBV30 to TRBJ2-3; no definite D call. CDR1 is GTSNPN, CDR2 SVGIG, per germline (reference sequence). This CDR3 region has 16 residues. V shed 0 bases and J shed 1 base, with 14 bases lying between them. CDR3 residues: CAWSVFDHWRTDTQYF. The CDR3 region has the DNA TGTGCCTGGAGTGTGTTCGACCACTGGCGCACAGATACGCAGTATTTT.

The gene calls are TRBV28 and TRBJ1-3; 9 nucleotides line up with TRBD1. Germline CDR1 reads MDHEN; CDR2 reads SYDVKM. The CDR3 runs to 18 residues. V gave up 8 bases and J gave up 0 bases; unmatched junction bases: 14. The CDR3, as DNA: TGTGCCAGCTGTCGGGACAGGGTATTAGTATCCTCTGGAAACACCATATATTTT. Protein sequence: CASCRDRVLVSSGNTIYF. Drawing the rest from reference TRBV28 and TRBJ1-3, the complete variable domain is DVKVTQSSRYLVKRTGEKVFLECVQDMDHENMFWYRQDPGLGLRLIYFSYDVKMKEKGDIPEGYSVSREKKERFSLILESASTNQTSMYLCASCRDRVLVSSGNTIYFGEGSWLTVV.

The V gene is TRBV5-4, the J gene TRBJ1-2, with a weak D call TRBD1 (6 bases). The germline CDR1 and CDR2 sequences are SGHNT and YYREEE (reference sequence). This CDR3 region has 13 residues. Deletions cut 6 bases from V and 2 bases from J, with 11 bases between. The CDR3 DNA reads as TGTGCCAGCAACCGGGACAAGAACTATGGCTACACCTTC. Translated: CASNRDKNYGYTF.

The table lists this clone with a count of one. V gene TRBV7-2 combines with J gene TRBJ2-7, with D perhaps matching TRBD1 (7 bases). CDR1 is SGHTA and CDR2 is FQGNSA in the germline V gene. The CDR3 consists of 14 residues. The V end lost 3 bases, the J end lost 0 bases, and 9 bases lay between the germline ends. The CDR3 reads CASSFQGGSYEQYF. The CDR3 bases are TGTGCCAGCAGCTTCCAGGGGGGCTCCTACGAGCAGTACTTC.

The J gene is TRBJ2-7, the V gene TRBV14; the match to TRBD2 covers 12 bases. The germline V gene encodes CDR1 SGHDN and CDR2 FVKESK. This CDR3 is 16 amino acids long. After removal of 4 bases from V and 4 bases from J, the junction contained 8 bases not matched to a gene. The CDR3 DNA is TGTGCCAGCAGCCGTCGGACTAGCGGGAATCTATACGAGCAGTACTTC. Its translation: CASSRRTSGNLYEQYF. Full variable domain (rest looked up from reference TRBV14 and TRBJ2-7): EAGVTQFPSHSVIEKGQTVTLRCDPISGHDNLYWYRRVMGKEIKFLLHFVKESKQDESGMPNNRFLAERTGGTYSTLKVQPAELEDSGVYFCASSRRTSGNLYEQYFGPGTRLTVT.

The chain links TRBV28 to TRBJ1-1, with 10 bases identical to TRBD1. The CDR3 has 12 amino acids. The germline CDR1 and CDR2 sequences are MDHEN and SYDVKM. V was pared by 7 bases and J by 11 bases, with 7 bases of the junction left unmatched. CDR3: CASIDRGLGAFF. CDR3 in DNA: TGTGCCAGCATTGACAGGGGGCTAGGGGCTTTCTTT. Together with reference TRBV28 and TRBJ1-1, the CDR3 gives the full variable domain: DVKVTQSSRYLVKRTGEKVFLECVQDMDHENMFWYRQDPGLGLRLIYFSYDVKMKEKGDIPEGYSVSREKKERFSLILESASTNQTSMYLCASIDRGLGAFFGQGTRLTVV.

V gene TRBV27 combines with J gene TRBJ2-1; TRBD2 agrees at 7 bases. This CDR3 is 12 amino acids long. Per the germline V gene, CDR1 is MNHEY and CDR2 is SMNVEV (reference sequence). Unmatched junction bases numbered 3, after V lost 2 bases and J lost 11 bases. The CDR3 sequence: CASSLLGTKQFF. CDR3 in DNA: TGTGCCAGCAGTTTACTTGGGACTAAGCAGTTCTTC.

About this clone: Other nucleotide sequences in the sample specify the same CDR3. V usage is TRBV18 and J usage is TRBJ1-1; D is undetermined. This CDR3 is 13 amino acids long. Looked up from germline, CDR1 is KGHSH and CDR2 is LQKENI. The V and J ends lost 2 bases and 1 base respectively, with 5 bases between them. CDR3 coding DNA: TGTGCCAGCTCACCAGGATCGAACACTGAAGCTTTCTTT. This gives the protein CASSPGSNTEAFF.

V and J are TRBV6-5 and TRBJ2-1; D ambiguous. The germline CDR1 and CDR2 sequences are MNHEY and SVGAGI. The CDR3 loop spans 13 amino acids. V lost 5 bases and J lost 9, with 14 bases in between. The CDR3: CASSPEVRSEQFF. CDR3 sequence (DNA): TGTGCCAGCAGTCCCGAGGTTCGGAGTGAGCAGTTCTTC.

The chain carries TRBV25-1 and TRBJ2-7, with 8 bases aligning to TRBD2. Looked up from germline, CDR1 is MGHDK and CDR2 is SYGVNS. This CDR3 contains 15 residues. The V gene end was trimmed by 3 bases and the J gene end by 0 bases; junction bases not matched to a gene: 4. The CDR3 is CASSDPGLGSYEQYF. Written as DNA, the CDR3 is TGTGCCAGCAGTGACCCGGGACTAGGCTCCTACGAGCAGTACTTC.

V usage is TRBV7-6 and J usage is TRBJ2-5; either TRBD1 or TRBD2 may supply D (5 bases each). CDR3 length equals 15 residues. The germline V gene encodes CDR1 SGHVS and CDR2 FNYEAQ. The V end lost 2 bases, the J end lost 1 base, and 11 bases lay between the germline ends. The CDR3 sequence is CASSLFWGTQETQYF. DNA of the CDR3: TGTGCCAGCAGCTTATTCTGGGGGACCCAAGAGACCCAGTACTTC.

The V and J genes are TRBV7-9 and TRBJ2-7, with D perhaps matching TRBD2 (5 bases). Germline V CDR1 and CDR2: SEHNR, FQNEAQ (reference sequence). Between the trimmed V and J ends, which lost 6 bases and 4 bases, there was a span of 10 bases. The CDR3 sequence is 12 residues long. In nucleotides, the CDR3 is TGTGCCAGCAGTCTCTCGGGGTACGAGCAGTACTTC. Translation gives CASSLSGYEQYF.

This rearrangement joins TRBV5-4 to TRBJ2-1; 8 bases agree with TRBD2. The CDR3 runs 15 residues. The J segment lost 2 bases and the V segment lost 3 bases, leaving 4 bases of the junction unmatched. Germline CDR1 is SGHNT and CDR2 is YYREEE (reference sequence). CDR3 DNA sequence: TGTGCCAGCAGCTCCCGGGGACTAGCCTACAATGAGCAGTTCTTC. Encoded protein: CASSSRGLAYNEQFF.

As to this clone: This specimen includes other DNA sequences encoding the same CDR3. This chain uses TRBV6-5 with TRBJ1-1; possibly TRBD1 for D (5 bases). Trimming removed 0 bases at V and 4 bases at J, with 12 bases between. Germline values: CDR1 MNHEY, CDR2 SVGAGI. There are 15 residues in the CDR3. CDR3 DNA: TGTGCCAGCAGTTACTCGCGGCAGGGAGGCACTGAAGCTTTCTTT. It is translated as CASSYSRQGGTEAFF.